This is a list of T cell receptor beta chains from one sample in a study of T cell responses to AZD1222 COVID-19 vaccine. Using immunoSEQ multiplex PCR, the repertoire was profiled, and TCRdb retains in-frame clones only, with some absent. This repertoire shows more than 140,000 clones, 70% to 90% found once; its top ten account for about 3%. The specimen comprised peripheral blood, sampled on day 0 of AZD1222 vaccination. The receptor set was obtained from an adult in good health. The conserved cysteine and the conserved F or W are not part of the CDR3 here. The size entry is marked missing in some rows and otherwise reads once, few, many or a size class.

v_call clone_size cdr3_aa
TRBV4-1 - ASSQGGLAGGQETQY
TRBV6-2/TRBV6-3 - ASSYPTGQGGYGYT
TRBV19 - ASSPRGQYSNQPQH
TRBV3-1/TRBV3-2 - ASSLRGSGELF
TRBV2 - ASSELRTDTIY
TRBV18 - ASSPLPPRDSTYEQY
TRBV6-2/TRBV6-3 - ASSSPRRQGTNEQY
TRBV28 - ASRSVNTEAF
TRBV6-2/TRBV6-3 - ASSTSPRDRGPHASTDTQY
TRBV11-2 once ASSRRGRNVNTEAF
TRBV9 - ASSVGGRGYT
TRBV6-2/TRBV6-3 - ASSYSRGMTLYSNQPQH
TRBV3-1/TRBV3-2 - ASSQETPSSGNTIY
TRBV10-3 - AISGRDRVGTDTQY
TRBV4-1 - ASSDPVQGSGNTIY
TRBV9 once ASSGDRGRALDTEAF
TRBV10-3 - AISESGGRNYGYT
TRBV21-1 - ASSRGNQGYT
TRBV5-6 - ASSLGQGVEKLF
TRBV29-1 - SVEDWLGQQF
TRBV6-5 once ASTRDRPNTEAF
TRBV11-2 - ASSFNRAGGPYYGYT
TRBV5-1 - ASSLGTSGTYEQY
TRBV4-2 - ASSQGDLGAKNIQY
TRBV6-2/TRBV6-3 - ASSLQGGGTEAF
TRBV7-8 - ASRPRPRAPYNEQF
TRBV4-1 - ASSPHWTGTLLNTEAF
TRBV13 - ASSLNGGATEQF
TRBV24-1 - ATRDRDSRTDTQY
TRBV28 - ASSLRQGTETQY
TRBV29-1 - SVETGELAGVLHGSYNEQF
TRBV7-2 - ASSLGSQTTGELF
TRBV6-6 - ASSVRNQPQH
TRBV5-6 - ASSLDRGSTEAF
TRBV14 - ASSPSRVSTAPWGYT
TRBV18 - ASSPRAALTNTGELF
TRBV7-9 few ASSFSYEQY
TRBV5-4 - ASSLGGGLHYEQY
TRBV9 - ASSPHGDDTNYGYT
TRBV18 - ASSLRQGARVEAF
TRBV9 - ASSPEATGELF
TRBV30 - AWSVRVSPLNEQF
TRBV7-9 - ASSSPSGSVHEQY